Listed below are T cell receptor beta chains from one sample, sequenced in a study of beta chain features in type 1 diabetes. Profiled with immunoSEQ multiplex PCR; TCRdb holds only in-frame clones, not every one. The sample contains about 350,000 clones, roughly a fifth of which appear only once. Sequenced input: naive CD4+ T cells from blood. Every receptor here comes from a young woman in good health. Both conserved end residues are part of each CDR3. Fields, in order: D gene, J gene, V gene, clone size, CDR3 protein, CDR3 DNA. D genes are given only for firm matches. Only some rows state a clone size, as once, few, many or a class for expanded clones.

NA	TRBJ1-2	TRBV30	few	CAWRRPSTWDYGYTF	TGTGCCTGGAGACGACCGTCGACTTGGGACTATGGCTACACCTTC
NA	TRBJ1-2	TRBV7-9	few	CASSSTGGYTF	TGTGCCAGCAGCAGTACAGGGGGCTACACCTTC
TRBD1	TRBJ1-1	TRBV30	NA	CAWATGGGTEAFF	TGTGCCTGGGCAACAGGGGGCGGCACTGAAGCTTTCTTT
NA	TRBJ2-3	TRBV5-1	NA	CASSFRQGTDTQYF	TGCGCCAGCAGCTTCAGACAGGGCACAGATACGCAGTATTTT
TRBD2	TRBJ2-1	TRBV5-1	NA	CASSTGTSGGNEQFF	TGCGCCAGCAGCACGGGGACTAGCGGGGGCAATGAGCAGTTCTTC
TRBD2	TRBJ2-7	TRBV2	few	CASSRLAESYEQYF	TGTGCCAGCAGCCGACTAGCGGAGTCCTACGAGCAGTACTTC
TRBD1	TRBJ1-5	TRBV6-5	NA	CASSAQGDQPQHF	TGTGCCAGCAGTGCTCAGGGGGATCAGCCCCAGCATTTT
NA	TRBJ1-2	TRBV18	NA	CASARGIREDHAGYTF	TGTGCCAGCGCACGCGGTATCAGGGAAGACCACGCGGGCTACACCTTC
TRBD1	TRBJ1-2	TRBV4-1	NA	CASSHGTVYGYTF	TGCGCCAGCAGCCATGGGACAGTCTATGGCTACACCTTC
NA	TRBJ2-2	TRBV15	NA	CATSRPTGPGELFF	TGTGCCACCAGCAGACCGACAGGTCCCGGGGAGCTGTTTTTT